The rows below give T cell receptor beta chains drawn from one sample of a study of blood T cell repertoires in COVID-19. Measured with immunoSEQ multiplex PCR; TCRdb has only the in-frame clones, and not every one. The table lists a few hundred thousand clones, roughly 88% of them singletons. Input material: PBMCs or T cells enriched from blood (not recorded which). The receptor source for this set is a woman younger than 30 who had been exposed to COVID-19. CDR3s include the opening cysteine and the closing phenylalanine or tryptophan. For some rows the clone size is stated as once, few or many, or as a class when expanded; others skip it.

-	TRBJ2-7	TRBV20-1	CSASSPGPYEQYF
few	TRBJ1-2	TRBV28	CASRRPGQGYGYTF
once	TRBJ1-1	TRBV28	CASWTTVNTEAFF
-	TRBJ1-2	TRBV6-5	CASSPSQGGGYGYTF
-	TRBJ1-3	TRBV7-9	CASTQGTSQTIYF
-	TRBJ2-1	TRBV7-2	CASSYSGGARDEQFF
-	TRBJ1-6	TRBV19	CASSPRQGGNSPLHF
-	TRBJ1-1	TRBV28	CASRFQGTEAFF
-	TRBJ1-4	TRBV19	CASSPRNEKLFF
-	TRBJ2-3	TRBV28	CASSLSPNGDTQYF
-	TRBJ1-1	TRBV7-2	CASSSQGVWGNTEAFF
-	TRBJ2-7	TRBV29-1	CSVDLLESLEQYF
-	TRBJ1-1	TRBV7-9	CASSSPTGGMAEAFF
-	TRBJ2-2	TRBV4-3	CASSQPGPIGGGELFF
-	TRBJ2-1	TRBV29-1	CSVVSWSGNNEQFF
-	TRBJ1-3	TRBV7-6	CASSLGTVGNTIYF
once	TRBJ1-2	TRBV25-1	CASRGQAAGSYGYTF
-	TRBJ2-1	TRBV19	CASSISAGGPVEQFF
-	TRBJ2-7	TRBV5-1	CASSKGTSGLSSYEQYF
-	TRBJ2-7	TRBV4-1	CASSGLSGGGAYEQYF
few	TRBJ2-5	TRBV9	CASSVGGGWETQYF
-	TRBJ2-7	TRBV28	CAIFNRGAYEQYF
-	TRBJ2-2	TRBV5-1	CASSSRQGPGELFF
-	TRBJ2-5	TRBV29-1	CSVDGTGLETQYF
-	TRBJ1-2	TRBV28	CASSVHRVVSMYGYTF
once	TRBJ1-5	TRBV29-1	CSVSGGRNQPQHF
-	TRBJ2-7	TRBV3-1/TRBV3-2	CASSQVAGGNTYEQYF
-	TRBJ2-7	TRBV7-9	CASSPEGGFGYEQYF
once	TRBJ2-3	TRBV4-1	CASSQDRGYHTDTQYF
-	TRBJ1-1	TRBV18	CASSPRAGDTEAFF
-	TRBJ1-6	TRBV5-4	CASSKRIAGFIPLHF
once	TRBJ1-2	TRBV9	CASSVGAGDPYGYTF
-	TRBJ2-7	TRBV29-1	CSVRFGQPGRSIYEQYF
-	TRBJ2-3	TRBV19	CASSSSGGATDTQYF
-	TRBJ2-1	TRBV6-6	CASSYAGKYNEQFF
-	TRBJ1-2	TRBV6-5	CASSPPGQGASYTF
-	TRBJ2-3	TRBV5-8	CASSLRQNTDTQYF
-	TRBJ2-1	TRBV29-1	CSVGQGLYYNEQFF
once	TRBJ2-7	TRBV27	CASSTGTGGPWDEQYF
-	TRBJ1-1	TRBV7-2	CASSLDDLRSTEAFF
-	TRBJ2-5	TRBV3-1/TRBV3-2	CASSQGPSGGAVQETQYF
-	TRBJ1-1	TRBV28	CASSPPAGGTEAFF
-	TRBJ2-7	TRBV6-5	CASSPVRGGSYEQYF
-	TRBJ2-1	TRBV19	CASNIARLAGANEQFF
-	TRBJ2-3	TRBV27	CALGRAGTQYF
once	TRBJ2-7	TRBV23-1	CASINLGTGGEQEQYF
-	TRBJ2-1	TRBV28	CASSLGGRYNEQFF
-	TRBJ2-1	TRBV7-8	CASSLIQRATYNEQFF
few	TRBJ2-1	TRBV29-1	CSVGRGANNEQFF
-	TRBJ2-1	TRBV6-1	CASSARTGTGRQWQFF
-	TRBJ2-3	TRBV9	CASSVGVLAGEDTQYF
few	TRBJ2-1	TRBV5-1	CASSHGTSGTNEQFF
-	TRBJ1-1	TRBV2	CASSEGHMNTEAFF
-	TRBJ2-7	TRBV10-1	CASSNRGPLHEQYF
-	TRBJ2-5	TRBV19	CASRGGTSGSAGLGTQYF
-	TRBJ2-5	TRBV18	CASSPQGPETQYF
-	TRBJ2-7	TRBV25-1	CASSSGSSYEQYF
-	TRBJ1-5	TRBV5-5	CASSLVGGGLNQPQHF
-	TRBJ2-1	TRBV6-4	CASSDLGTSGSNEQFF
-	TRBJ2-5	TRBV27	CASSFSGQGLFQETQYF